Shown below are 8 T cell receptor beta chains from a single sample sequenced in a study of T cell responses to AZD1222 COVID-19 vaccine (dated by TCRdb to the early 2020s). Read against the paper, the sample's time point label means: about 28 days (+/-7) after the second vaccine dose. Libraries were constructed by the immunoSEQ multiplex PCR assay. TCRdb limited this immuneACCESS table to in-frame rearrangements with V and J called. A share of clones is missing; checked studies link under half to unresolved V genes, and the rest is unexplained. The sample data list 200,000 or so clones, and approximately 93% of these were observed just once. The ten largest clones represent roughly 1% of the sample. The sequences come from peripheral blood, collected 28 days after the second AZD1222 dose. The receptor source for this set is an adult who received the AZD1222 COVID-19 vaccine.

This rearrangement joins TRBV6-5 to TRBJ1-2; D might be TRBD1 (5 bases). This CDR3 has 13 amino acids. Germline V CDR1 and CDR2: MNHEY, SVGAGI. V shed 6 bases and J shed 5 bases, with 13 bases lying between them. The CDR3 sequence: CASSAEGSYGYTF. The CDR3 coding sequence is TGTGCCAGCAGCGCGGAGGGGAGTTATGGCTACACCTTC.

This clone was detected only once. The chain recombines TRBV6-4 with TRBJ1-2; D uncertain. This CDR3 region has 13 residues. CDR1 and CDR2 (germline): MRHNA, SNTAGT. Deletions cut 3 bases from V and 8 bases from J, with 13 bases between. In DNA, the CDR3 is TGTGCCAGCAGTGAGGAATGGGGAAGGGGCTACACCTTC. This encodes CASSEEWGRGYTF.

CDR3 DNA sequence: TGTGCCAGAAGGGGCTCCTACAATGAGCAGTTCTTC. Translation gives CARRGSYNEQFF. The chain uses TRBV2 and TRBJ2-1; possibly TRBD1 for D (5 bases). Germline CDR1 is SNHLY and CDR2 is FYNNEI. CDR3 size: 12 residues. V dropped 9 bases and J dropped 0 bases, with 6 bases sitting between them.

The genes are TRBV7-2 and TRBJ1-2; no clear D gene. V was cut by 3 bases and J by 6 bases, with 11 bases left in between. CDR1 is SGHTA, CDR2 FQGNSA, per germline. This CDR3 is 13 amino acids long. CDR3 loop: CASSFGRYNGYTF. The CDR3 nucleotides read TGTGCCAGCAGCTTTGGACGGTATAATGGCTACACCTTC.

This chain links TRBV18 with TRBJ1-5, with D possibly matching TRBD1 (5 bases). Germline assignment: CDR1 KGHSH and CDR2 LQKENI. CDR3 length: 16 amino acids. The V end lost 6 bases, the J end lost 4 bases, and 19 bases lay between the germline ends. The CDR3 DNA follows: TGTGCCAGCTCCCTTCGGGGGGACGGGGGGAATCAGCCCCAGCATTTT. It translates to CASSLRGDGGNQPQHF.

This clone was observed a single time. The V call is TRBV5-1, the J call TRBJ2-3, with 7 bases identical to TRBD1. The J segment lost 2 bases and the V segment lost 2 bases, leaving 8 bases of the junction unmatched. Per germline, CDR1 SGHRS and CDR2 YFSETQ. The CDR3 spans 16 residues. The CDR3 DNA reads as TGCGCCAGCAGCTTATCCCTGACAGGGACCACAGATACGCAGTATTTT. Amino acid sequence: CASSLSLTGTTDTQYF.

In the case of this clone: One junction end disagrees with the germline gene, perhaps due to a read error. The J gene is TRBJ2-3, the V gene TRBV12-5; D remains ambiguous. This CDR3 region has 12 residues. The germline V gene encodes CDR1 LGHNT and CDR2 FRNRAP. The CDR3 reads CASSFGPDTQYF. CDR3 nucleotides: TGTGCTAGTAGTTTTGGGCCAGATACGCAGTATTTT.

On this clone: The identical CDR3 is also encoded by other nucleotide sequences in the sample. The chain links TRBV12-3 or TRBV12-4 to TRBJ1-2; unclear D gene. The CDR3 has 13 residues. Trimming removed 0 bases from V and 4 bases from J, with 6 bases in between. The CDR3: CASSLAQLYGYTF. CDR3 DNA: TGTGCCAGCAGTTTAGCGCAGCTCTATGGCTACACCTTC.